This T cell receptor beta chain came from a study of T cell repertoires in cytomegalovirus infection. Study at large: It was the public TCR beta signatures that indicated both CMV infection and matching HLA type.

Study-wide findings and caveats: Using cumulative public TCR beta family frequency, the authors identified those who carried CMV together with the relevant HLA.

Germline CDR1 reads SEHNR; CDR2 reads FQNEAQ (reference sequence). This CDR3 contains 15 residues. V was clipped by 6 bases and J by 0 bases; unmatched bases: 6. In regard to this clonotype: The antigen remains undetermined.

One entry per CDR3 protein, called by TCRdb with MiXCR from the reads. The sample includes some 940,000 distinct CDR3 sequences, approximately 31% of them seen just once. This TCR derives from a human donor in good health (CMV status not recorded). Some clones in this sample may be carry-over from other donors' samples. V usage is TRBV7-9 and J usage is TRBJ1-1, with 8 bases that match TRBD1. Sample: cultured CD8+ T cells from PBMCs, taken from culture after CMV antigen stimulation. The CDR3 sequence: CASSVTGGMNTEAFF. The CDR3 DNA is TGTGCCAGCAGTGTTACAGGGGGGATGAACACTGAAGCTTTCTTT.